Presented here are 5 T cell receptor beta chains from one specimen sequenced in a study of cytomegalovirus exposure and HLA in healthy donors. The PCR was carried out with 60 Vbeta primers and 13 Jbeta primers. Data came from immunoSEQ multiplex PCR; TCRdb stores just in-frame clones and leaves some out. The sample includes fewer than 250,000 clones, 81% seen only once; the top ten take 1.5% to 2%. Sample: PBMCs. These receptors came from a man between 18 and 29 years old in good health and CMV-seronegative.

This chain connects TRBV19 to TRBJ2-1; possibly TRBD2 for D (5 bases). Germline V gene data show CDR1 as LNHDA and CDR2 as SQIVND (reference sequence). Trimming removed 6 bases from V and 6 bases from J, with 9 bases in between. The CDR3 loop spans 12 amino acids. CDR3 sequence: CASRPGLNEQFF. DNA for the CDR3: TGTGCCAGTAGACCCGGACTCAATGAGCAGTTCTTC.

As DNA, the CDR3 is TGTGCCAGCAGCGTAGAGGCGGGAAGGAGCACAGATACGCAGTATTTT. Translated: CASSVEAGRSTDTQYF. The V gene is TRBV9, the J gene TRBJ2-3, with D perhaps matching TRBD2 (6 bases). The CDR3 is made up of 16 amino acids. V was pared by 0 bases and J by 0 bases, with 11 bases between. Germline V gives CDR1 SGDLS, CDR2 YYNGEE.

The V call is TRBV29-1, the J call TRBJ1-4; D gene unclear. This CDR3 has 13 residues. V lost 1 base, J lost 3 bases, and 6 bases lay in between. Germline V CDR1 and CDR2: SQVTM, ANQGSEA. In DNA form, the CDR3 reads TGCAGCGTTGAAGCGGGGTCTAATGAAAAACTGTTTTTT. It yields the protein CSVEAGSNEKLFF.

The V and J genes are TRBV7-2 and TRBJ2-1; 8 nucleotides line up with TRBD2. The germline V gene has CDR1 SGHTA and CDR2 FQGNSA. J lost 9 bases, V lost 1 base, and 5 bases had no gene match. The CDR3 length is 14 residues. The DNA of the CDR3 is TGTGCCAGCAGCTTAGGTCGGGGGGGCGGTGAGCAGTTCTTC. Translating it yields CASSLGRGGGEQFF.

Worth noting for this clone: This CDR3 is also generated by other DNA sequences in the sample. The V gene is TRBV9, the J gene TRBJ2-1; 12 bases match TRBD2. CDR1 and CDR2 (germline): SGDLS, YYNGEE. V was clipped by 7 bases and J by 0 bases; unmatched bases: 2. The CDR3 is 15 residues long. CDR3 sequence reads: CASSTSGSSYNEQFF. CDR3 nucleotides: TGTGCCAGCTCGACTAGCGGGAGCTCCTACAATGAGCAGTTCTTC.